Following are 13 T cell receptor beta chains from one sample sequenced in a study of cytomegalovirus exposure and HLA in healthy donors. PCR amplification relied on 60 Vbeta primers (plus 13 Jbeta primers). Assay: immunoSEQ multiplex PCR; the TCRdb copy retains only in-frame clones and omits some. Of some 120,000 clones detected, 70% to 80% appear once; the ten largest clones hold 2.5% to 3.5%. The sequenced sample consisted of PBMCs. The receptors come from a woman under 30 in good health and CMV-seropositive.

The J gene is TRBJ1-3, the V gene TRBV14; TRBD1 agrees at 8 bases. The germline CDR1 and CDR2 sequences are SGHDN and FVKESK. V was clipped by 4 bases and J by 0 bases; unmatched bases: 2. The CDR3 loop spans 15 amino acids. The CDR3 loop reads CASSRTGTSGNTIYF. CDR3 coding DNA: TGTGCCAGCAGCCGGACAGGGACCTCTGGAAACACCATATATTTT.

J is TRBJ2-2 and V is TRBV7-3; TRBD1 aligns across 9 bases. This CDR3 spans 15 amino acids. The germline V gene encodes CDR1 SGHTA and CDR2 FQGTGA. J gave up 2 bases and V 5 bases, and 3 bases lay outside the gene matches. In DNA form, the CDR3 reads TGTGCCAGCAGCCGGACAGGGGACAACACCGGGGAGCTGTTTTTT. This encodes CASSRTGDNTGELFF.

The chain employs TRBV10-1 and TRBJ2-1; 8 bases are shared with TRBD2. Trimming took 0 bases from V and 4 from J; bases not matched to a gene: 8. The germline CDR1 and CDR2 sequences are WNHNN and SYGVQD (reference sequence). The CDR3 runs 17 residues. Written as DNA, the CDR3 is TGCGCCAGCAGTGAGTCTGTTGGGCTAGCGGGTTACAATGAGCAGTTCTTC. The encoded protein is CASSESVGLAGYNEQFF.

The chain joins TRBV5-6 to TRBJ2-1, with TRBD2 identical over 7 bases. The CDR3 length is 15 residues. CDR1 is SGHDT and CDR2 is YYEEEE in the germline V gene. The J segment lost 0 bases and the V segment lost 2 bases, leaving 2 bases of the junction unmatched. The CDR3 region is CASSFAGVSYNEQFF. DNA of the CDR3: TGTGCCAGCAGCTTCGCGGGAGTCTCCTACAATGAGCAGTTCTTC.

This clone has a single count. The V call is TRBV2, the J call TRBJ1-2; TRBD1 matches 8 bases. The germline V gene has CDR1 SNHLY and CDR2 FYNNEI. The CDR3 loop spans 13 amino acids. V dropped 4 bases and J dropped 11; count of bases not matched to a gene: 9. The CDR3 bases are TGTGCCAGCAGTGCCGGGACAGGAGGGAGGTACACCTTC. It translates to CASSAGTGGRYTF.

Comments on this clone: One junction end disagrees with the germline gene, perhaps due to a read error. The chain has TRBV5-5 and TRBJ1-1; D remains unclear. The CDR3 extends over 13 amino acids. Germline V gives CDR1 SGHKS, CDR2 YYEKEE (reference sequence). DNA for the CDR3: TGTGCCAGCAGCATCAGCGGGGTAGGTGAAACTTTCTTT. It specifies CASSISGVGETFF.

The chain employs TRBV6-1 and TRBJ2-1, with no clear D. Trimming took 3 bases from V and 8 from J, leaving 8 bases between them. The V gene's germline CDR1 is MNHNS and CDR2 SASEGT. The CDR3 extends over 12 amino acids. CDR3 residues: CASSDLAYEQFF. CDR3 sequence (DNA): TGTGCCAGCAGTGACTTAGCCTATGAGCAGTTCTTC.

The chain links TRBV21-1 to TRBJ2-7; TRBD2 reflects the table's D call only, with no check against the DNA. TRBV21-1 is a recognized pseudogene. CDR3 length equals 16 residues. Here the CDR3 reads CASSKGISLYHDEQYF. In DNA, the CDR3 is TGTGCCAGCAGCAAAGGGATTAGCTTATATCACGACGAGCAGTACTTC.

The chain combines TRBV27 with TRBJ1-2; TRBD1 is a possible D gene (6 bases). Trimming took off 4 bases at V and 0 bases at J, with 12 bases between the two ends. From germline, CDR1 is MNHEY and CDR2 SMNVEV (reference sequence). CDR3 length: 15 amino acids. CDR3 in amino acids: CASSSTGHPNYGYTF. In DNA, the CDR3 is TGTGCCAGCAGTTCGACGGGACACCCTAACTATGGCTACACCTTC.

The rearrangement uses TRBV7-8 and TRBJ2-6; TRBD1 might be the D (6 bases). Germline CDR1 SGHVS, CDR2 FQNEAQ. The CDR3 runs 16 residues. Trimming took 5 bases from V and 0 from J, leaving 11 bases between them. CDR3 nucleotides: TGTGCCAGCAGCCTAGACAGGTCCTCTGGGGCCAACGTCCTGACTTTC. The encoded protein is CASSLDRSSGANVLTF. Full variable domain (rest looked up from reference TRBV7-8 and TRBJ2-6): GAGVSQSPRYKVAKRGQDVALRCDPISGHVSLFWYQQALGQGPEFLTYFQNEAQLDKSGLPSDRFFAERPEGSVSTLKIQRTQQEDSAVYLCASSLDRSSGANVLTFGAGSRLTVL.

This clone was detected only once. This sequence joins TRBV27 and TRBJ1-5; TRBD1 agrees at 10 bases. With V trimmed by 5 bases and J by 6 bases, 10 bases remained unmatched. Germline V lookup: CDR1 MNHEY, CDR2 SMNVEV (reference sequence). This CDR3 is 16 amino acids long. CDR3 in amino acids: CASSTKTGGFIQPQHF. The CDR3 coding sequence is TGTGCCAGCAGTACAAAGACAGGGGGCTTTATTCAGCCCCAGCATTTT.

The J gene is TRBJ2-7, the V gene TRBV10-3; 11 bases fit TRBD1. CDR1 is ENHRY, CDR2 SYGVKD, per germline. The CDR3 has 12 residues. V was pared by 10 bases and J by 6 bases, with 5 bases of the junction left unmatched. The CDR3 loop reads CATTGTGGEQYF. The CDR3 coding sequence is TGTGCCACAACCGGGACAGGGGGCGAGCAGTACTTC.

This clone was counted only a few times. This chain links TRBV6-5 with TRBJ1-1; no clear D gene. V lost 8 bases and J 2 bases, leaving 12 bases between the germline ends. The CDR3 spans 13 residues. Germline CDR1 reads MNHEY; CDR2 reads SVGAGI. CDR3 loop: CASQPGSNTEAFF. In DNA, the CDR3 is TGTGCCAGCCAACCGGGATCTAACACTGAAGCTTTCTTT.